This TCR beta chain was found in a study of CXCR3-negative and CXCR3-positive naive CD8 T cells. General study points: Naive cells positive for CXCR3 carried more hydrophobic TRB CDR3s than CXCR3-negative ones.

Libraries were UMI-labeled 5' RACE TRB cDNA. For each CDR3 protein, TCRdb gives one entry from its re-call of the 5' RACE reads, without DNA. Its table records around 120,000 distinct CDR3 sequences. In regard to this clonotype: Its specificity is not known.

The sequence was obtained from a human donor in good health. Some clones in this sample may be carry-over from other donors' samples. The sequenced sample was naive CXCR3+ CD8+ T cells from blood. Documented subset: CD45RO-CCR7+CD27+CD95- naive CD8+ T cells expressing CXCR3 (TNR3+).

The CDR3 spells CSVEAGTGAYNEQFF. This sequence joins TRBV29-1 and TRBJ2-1; checking the TCRdb D call of TRBD1 is not possible without DNA. The V gene's germline CDR1 is SQVTM and CDR2 ANQGSEA. The CDR3 consists of 15 residues.